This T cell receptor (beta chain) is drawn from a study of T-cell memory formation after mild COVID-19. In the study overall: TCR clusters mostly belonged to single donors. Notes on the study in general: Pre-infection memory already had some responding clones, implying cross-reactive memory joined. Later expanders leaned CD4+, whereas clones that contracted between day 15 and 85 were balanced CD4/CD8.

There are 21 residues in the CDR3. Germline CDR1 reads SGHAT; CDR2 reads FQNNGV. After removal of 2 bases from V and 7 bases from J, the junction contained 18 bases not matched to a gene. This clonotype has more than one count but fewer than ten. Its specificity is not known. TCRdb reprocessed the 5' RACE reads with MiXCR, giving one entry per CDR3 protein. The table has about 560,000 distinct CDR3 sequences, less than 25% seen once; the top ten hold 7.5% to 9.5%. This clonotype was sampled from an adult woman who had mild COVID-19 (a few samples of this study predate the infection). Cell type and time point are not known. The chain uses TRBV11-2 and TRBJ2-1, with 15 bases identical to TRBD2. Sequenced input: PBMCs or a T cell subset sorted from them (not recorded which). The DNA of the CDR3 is TGTGCCAGCAGCTTAAGGCGGAGACGGGGACTAGCGGGGGGTGTGATGAATGAGCAGTTCTTC. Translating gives CASSLRRRRGLAGGVMNEQFF.